These 3 T cell receptor beta chains share one sample of origin, sequenced in a study of cytomegalovirus exposure and HLA in healthy donors. PCR primers comprised 60 Vbeta and 13 Jbeta primers. The table came from immunoSEQ multiplex PCR; TCRdb's copy has only in-frame clones and leaves some out. The sample lists about 94,000 clones, around 82% occurring once. Sequencing was performed on PBMCs. These receptors all come from a woman aged 60-75 years in good health and CMV-seronegative.

V and J are TRBV28 and TRBJ2-1, with a possible D match to TRBD1 (5 bases). The CDR3 loop spans 15 amino acids. V shed 5 bases and J shed 3 bases, with 14 bases lying between them. Germline CDR1 is MDHEN and CDR2 is SYDVKM. In nucleotides, the CDR3 is TGTGCCAGCAGTGTCCACAAGGGGATCTACAATGAGCAGTTCTTC. This translates into CASSVHKGIYNEQFF.

This chain joins TRBV2 and TRBJ2-7; perhaps TRBD2 as D (6 bases). Germline CDR1 is SNHLY and CDR2 is FYNNEI. This CDR3 contains 11 residues. Trimming took 7 bases from V and 3 from J, leaving 7 bases between them. CDR3 coding DNA: TGTGCCAGCAAGGAGGGCTACGAGCAGTACTTC. Protein: CASKEGYEQYF. Combining the CDR3 with reference TRBV2 and TRBJ2-7 gives the whole variable domain EPEVTQTPSHQVTQMGQEVILRCVPISNHLYFYWYRQILGQKVEFLVSFYNNEISEKSEIFDDQFSVERPDGSNFTLKIRSTKLEDSAMYFCASKEGYEQYFGPGTRLTVT.

A single count supports this clone. The rearrangement links TRBV5-1 to TRBJ2-5; 7 nucleotides agree with TRBD1. J lost 4 bases, V lost 0 bases, and 3 bases had no gene match. From germline, CDR1 is SGHRS and CDR2 YFSETQ. CDR3 length equals 14 residues. In DNA, the CDR3 is TGCGCCAGCAGCTTGGGGGACAGTCGAGAGACCCAGTACTTC. Translated: CASSLGDSRETQYF.